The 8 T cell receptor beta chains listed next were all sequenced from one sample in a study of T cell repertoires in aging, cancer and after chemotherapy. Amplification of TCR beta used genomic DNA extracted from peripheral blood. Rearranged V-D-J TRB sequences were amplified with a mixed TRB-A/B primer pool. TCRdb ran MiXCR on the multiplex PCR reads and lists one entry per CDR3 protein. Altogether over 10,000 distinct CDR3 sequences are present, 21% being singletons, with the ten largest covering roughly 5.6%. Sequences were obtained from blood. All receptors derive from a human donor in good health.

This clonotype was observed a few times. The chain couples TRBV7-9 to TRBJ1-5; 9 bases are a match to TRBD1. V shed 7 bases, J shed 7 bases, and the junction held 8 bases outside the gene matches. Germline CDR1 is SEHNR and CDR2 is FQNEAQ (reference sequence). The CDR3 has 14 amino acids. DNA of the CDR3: TGTGCCAGCAACACAGGGGGCCCCGGGCAGCCCCAGCATTTT. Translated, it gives CASNTGGPGQPQHF.

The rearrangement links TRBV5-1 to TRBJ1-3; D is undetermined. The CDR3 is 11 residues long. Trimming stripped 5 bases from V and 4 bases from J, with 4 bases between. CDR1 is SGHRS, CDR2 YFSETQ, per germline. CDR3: CASRGGNTIYF. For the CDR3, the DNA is TGCGCCAGCAGGGGCGGAAACACCATATATTTT.

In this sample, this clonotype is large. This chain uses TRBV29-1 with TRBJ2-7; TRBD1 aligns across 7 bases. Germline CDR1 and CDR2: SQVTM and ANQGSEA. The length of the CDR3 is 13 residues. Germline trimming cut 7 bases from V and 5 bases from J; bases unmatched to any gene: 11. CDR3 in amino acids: CSAETGLSDEQYF. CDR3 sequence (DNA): TGCAGCGCCGAGACAGGGCTTAGCGACGAGCAGTACTTC.

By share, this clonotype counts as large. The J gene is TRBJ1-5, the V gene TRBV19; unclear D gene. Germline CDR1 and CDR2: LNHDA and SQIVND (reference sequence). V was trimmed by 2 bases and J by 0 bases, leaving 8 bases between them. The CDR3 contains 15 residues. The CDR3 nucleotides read TGTGCCAGTAGTATAATGACGGCTAGCAATCAGCCCCAGCATTTT. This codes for CASSIMTASNQPQHF.

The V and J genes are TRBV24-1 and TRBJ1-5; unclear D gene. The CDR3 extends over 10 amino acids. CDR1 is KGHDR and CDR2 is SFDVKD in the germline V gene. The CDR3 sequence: CALTCQPQHF. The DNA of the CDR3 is TGTGCACTGACATGTCAGCCCCAGCATTTT.

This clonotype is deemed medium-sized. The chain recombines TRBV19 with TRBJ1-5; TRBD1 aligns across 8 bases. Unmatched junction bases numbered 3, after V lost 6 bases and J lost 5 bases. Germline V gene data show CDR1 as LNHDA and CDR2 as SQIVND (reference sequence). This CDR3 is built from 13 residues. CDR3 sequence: CASRGQGYQPQHF. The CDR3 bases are TGTGCCAGTAGAGGACAGGGATATCAGCCCCAGCATTTT.

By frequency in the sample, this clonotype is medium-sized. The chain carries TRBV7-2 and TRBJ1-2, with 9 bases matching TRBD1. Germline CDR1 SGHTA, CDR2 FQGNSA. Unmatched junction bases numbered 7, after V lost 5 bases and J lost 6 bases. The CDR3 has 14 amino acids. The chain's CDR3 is CASSLSTGGDGYTF. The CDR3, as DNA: TGTGCCAGCAGCCTTTCAACAGGGGGCGATGGCTACACCTTC.

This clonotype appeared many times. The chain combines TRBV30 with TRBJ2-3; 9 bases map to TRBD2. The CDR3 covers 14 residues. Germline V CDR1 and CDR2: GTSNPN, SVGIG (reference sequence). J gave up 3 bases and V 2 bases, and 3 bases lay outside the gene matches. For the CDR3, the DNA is TGTGCCTGGAGTTCAGGACTAGCGACAGATACGCAGTATTTT. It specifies CAWSSGLATDTQYF.